Reported below is one T cell receptor beta chain. The antigen it binds to is not known. No much larger clone exists at a distance of one base, and base qualities are not known. These data belong to a study of T cell repertoires in MIS-A myocarditis (dated by TCRdb to the early 2020s). Amplification of TCRbeta CDR3 regions relied on the immunoSEQ bias-controlled multiplex PCR, followed by high-throughput sequencing. The source study handled its data this way. The immunoSEQ vendor pipeline collapsed and filtered the CDR3 sequences so that the abundance and frequency of each unique TCRbeta CDR3 could be quantified. Dominant CDR3 amino acid sequences were clustered with SARS-CoV-2-specific ImmuneCODE TCRbeta sequences by CD-HIT using a 90% global sequence identity threshold. Clones with frequencies of 0.1 to 1 were classed as hyperexpanded, and 0.01 to 0.1 as large. The CDR3 amino acid sequences and the V and J gene assignments of the dominant clones were confirmed with MiXCR. The R stringdist package was used to compute Levenshtein distances between the patient clonotypes and the ImmuneCODE hits. Here the immuneACCESS table is served through TCRdb, limited to in-frame sequences with V and J called. Missing clones are a known gap in these copies; in checked studies unresolved V genes cover under half, and the rest lacks a known reason. For V, J and clone size, that table is used; D and trimming come from the DNA. The sample table lists 10,000 to 13,000 clones, approximately 80% of them with a count of one. The ten largest clones take up 29% of the sample.

The QIAamp DNA FFPE kit was used to extract genomic DNA from formalin-fixed paraffin-embedded autopsy tissue. Material for sequencing was right ventricle heart tissue obtained at autopsy. The intended sense of this specimen's cell subset or site label: cardiac tissue sample (left or right ventricle, interventricular septum, or pericardium). The receptor comes from a man aged 18 to 30 with fulminant myocarditis from multisystem inflammatory syndrome in adults (MIS-A) after COVID-19.

The nucleotides read TGTGCCAGCAGCACCGGGACTGCCTACTCCTACGAGCAGTACTTC. Its product reads: CASSTGTAYSYEQYF. Recombination connected TRBV7-2 to TRBJ2-7; 6 matching bases give a weak D call of TRBD2. The trim is 5 bases for V and 0 bases for J, with a gap of 14 bases between the germline ends. Spanning cysteine to phenylalanine, the CDR3 consists of 15 amino acids. The retained sequence is limited to the CDR3, 45 bases, with the frame set at the first base. Sequences SGHTA (CDR1) and FQGNSA (CDR2) are obtained from the germline V gene.